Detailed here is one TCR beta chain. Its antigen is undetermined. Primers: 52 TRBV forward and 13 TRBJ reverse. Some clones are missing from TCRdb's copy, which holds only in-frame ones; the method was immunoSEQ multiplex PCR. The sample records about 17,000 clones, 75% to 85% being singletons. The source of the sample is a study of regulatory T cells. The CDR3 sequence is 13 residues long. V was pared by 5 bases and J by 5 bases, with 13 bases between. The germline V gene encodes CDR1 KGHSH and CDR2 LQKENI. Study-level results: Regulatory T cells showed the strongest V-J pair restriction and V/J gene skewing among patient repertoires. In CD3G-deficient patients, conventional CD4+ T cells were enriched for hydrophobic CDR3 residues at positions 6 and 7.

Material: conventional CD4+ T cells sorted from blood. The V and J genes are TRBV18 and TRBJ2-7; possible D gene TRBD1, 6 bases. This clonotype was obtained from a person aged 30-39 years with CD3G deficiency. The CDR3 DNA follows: TGTGCCAGCTCAAGGTCAGGGGCCAACGAGCAGTACTTC. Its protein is CASSRSGANEQYF.